These T cell receptor beta chains were read from a single sample in a study of control samples from healthy donors and cancer patients. Generated by immunoSEQ multiplex PCR, the TCRdb table keeps only in-frame clones and is missing some. The sample includes 90,000 to 100,000 clones, approximately 81% seen only once; the top ten take about 10%. Sequencing input: blood. These receptors were obtained from a woman in her twenties or thirties in good health. Both conserved end residues are part of each CDR3. Each record gives: V gene, J gene, clone size, D gene, CDR3 DNA, CDR3 protein. D genes are given only for firm matches. Some rows mark clone size as missing; the rest say once, few, many or name a class of expanded clone.

v_call: TRBV5-1; j_call: TRBJ2-2; clone_size: NA; d_call: NA; cdr3_nt: TGCGCCAGCAGCCCCGGATTTGGGGCGGGCACCGGGGAGCTGTTTTTT; cdr3_aa: CASSPGFGAGTGELFF
v_call: TRBV25-1; j_call: TRBJ2-3; clone_size: NA; d_call: NA; cdr3_nt: TGTGCCAGCAGTGAATCCCTGGGTTTGACTAGCACAGATACGCAGTATTTT; cdr3_aa: CASSESLGLTSTDTQYF
v_call: TRBV6-2/TRBV6-3; j_call: TRBJ2-1; clone_size: NA; d_call: NA; cdr3_nt: TGTGCCAGCAGTTACTTCCCTCCGGGGGAGCAGTTCTTC; cdr3_aa: CASSYFPPGEQFF
v_call: TRBV7-9; j_call: TRBJ1-1; clone_size: NA; d_call: TRBD1; cdr3_nt: TGTGCCAGCAGCTTACAACAGGGGCAGAACACTGAAGCTTTCTTT; cdr3_aa: CASSLQQGQNTEAFF
v_call: TRBV30; j_call: TRBJ2-5; clone_size: NA; d_call: NA; cdr3_nt: TGTGCCTGGAGTGCCGGGTGGGAGACCCAGTACTTC; cdr3_aa: CAWSAGWETQYF
v_call: TRBV5-1; j_call: TRBJ1-2; clone_size: NA; d_call: NA; cdr3_nt: TGCGCCAGCAGCTTGGCGGGGGTGGAGGGCTACACCTTC; cdr3_aa: CASSLAGVEGYTF
v_call: TRBV28; j_call: TRBJ1-3; clone_size: NA; d_call: NA; cdr3_nt: TGTGCCAGCAGTTTTGGGCTTTTCTTAGACACGGTATCTGGAAACACCATATATTTT; cdr3_aa: CASSFGLFLDTVSGNTIYF
v_call: TRBV6-1; j_call: TRBJ1-3; clone_size: NA; d_call: NA; cdr3_nt: TGTGCCAGCAGTGAAGTACCGGGGGCATCTGGAAACACCATATATTTT; cdr3_aa: CASSEVPGASGNTIYF
v_call: TRBV7-2; j_call: TRBJ1-5; clone_size: once; d_call: NA; cdr3_nt: TGTGCCAGCAGCTTAAAAGCGGGGGGGAATCAGCCCCAGCATTTT; cdr3_aa: CASSLKAGGNQPQHF
v_call: TRBV19; j_call: TRBJ2-7; clone_size: once; d_call: TRBD2; cdr3_nt: TGTGCCAGTAGTATTGAGATCGGGAGGGAGGGATACGAGCAGTACTTC; cdr3_aa: CASSIEIGREGYEQYF
v_call: TRBV7-9; j_call: TRBJ2-1; clone_size: NA; d_call: TRBD1; cdr3_nt: TGTGCCAGCAGCCCGGGACAGGGGGCTTGGAATGAGCAGTTCTTC; cdr3_aa: CASSPGQGAWNEQFF
v_call: TRBV14; j_call: TRBJ2-3; clone_size: once; d_call: NA; cdr3_nt: TGTGCCAGCAGCCAACGGGGCAGGGTAGTGGCAGATACGCAGTATTTT; cdr3_aa: CASSQRGRVVADTQYF
v_call: TRBV5-6; j_call: TRBJ2-7; clone_size: NA; d_call: NA; cdr3_nt: TGTGCCAGCAGCAACTACCTAGACGCCTACGAGCAGTACTTC; cdr3_aa: CASSNYLDAYEQYF
v_call: TRBV6-2/TRBV6-3; j_call: TRBJ2-7; clone_size: few; d_call: NA; cdr3_nt: TGTGCCAGCAGTTACTCGAGGGCAGCCTCCTACGAGCAGTACTTC; cdr3_aa: CASSYSRAASYEQYF
v_call: TRBV5-4; j_call: TRBJ1-1; clone_size: NA; d_call: NA; cdr3_nt: TGTGCCAGCAGCTCCGGCCCCTGGGCCACTGAAGCTTTCTTT; cdr3_aa: CASSSGPWATEAFF
v_call: TRBV4-3; j_call: TRBJ1-2; clone_size: NA; d_call: NA; cdr3_nt: TGCGCCAGCAGCCCAGGGGTAGGCTATGGCTACACCTTC; cdr3_aa: CASSPGVGYGYTF
v_call: TRBV7-3; j_call: TRBJ2-1; clone_size: NA; d_call: NA; cdr3_nt: TGTGCCAGCAGCTTCGGCTTTAACCATGAGCAGTTCTTC; cdr3_aa: CASSFGFNHEQFF
v_call: TRBV19; j_call: TRBJ1-3; clone_size: NA; d_call: NA; cdr3_nt: TGTGCCAGTAGTAACAGGAACCGAAACACCATATATTTT; cdr3_aa: CASSNRNRNTIYF
v_call: TRBV3-1/TRBV3-2; j_call: TRBJ1-3; clone_size: NA; d_call: NA; cdr3_nt: TGTGCCAGCAGGCGGGGGGTTTCAGGAAACACCATATATTTT; cdr3_aa: CASRRGVSGNTIYF
v_call: TRBV7-4; j_call: TRBJ1-5; clone_size: NA; d_call: NA; cdr3_nt: TGTGCCACCGTCACCCACAGGCTCAATCAGCCCCAGCATTTT; cdr3_aa: CATVTHRLNQPQHF
v_call: TRBV6-5; j_call: TRBJ2-7; clone_size: NA; d_call: NA; cdr3_nt: TGTGCCAGCAGTTACTCCCTACCTCGGGACGGCTACGAGCAGTACTTC; cdr3_aa: CASSYSLPRDGYEQYF
v_call: TRBV14; j_call: TRBJ2-1; clone_size: few; d_call: NA; cdr3_nt: TGTGCCAGCAAAGCCAGGGGGGCCACCTACAATGAGCAGTTCTTC; cdr3_aa: CASKARGATYNEQFF
v_call: TRBV7-3; j_call: TRBJ1-1; clone_size: once; d_call: TRBD1; cdr3_nt: TGTGCCAGCAGCCGGGACAGGGAGAGCACTGAAGCTTTCTTT; cdr3_aa: CASSRDRESTEAFF
v_call: TRBV14; j_call: TRBJ1-4; clone_size: NA; d_call: NA; cdr3_nt: TGTGCCAGCAGCCAAGGGACAGCGCTCCTAGCAACTAATGAAAAACTGTTTTTT; cdr3_aa: CASSQGTALLATNEKLFF
v_call: TRBV5-4; j_call: TRBJ1-2; clone_size: few; d_call: TRBD1; cdr3_nt: TGTGCCAGCAGCAGATCCACAGGGGGCTGGCATGGCTACACCTTC; cdr3_aa: CASSRSTGGWHGYTF
v_call: TRBV27; j_call: TRBJ2-7; clone_size: NA; d_call: NA; cdr3_nt: TGTGCCAGCAGTTTATTATGGGGCGGAAACTACGAGCAGTACTTC; cdr3_aa: CASSLLWGGNYEQYF
v_call: TRBV5-5; j_call: TRBJ2-7; clone_size: NA; d_call: NA; cdr3_nt: TGTGCCAGCAGTCGAGAGCCGAGGGTGGAGCAGTACTTC; cdr3_aa: CASSREPRVEQYF
v_call: TRBV5-1; j_call: TRBJ1-1; clone_size: few; d_call: TRBD1; cdr3_nt: TGCGCCAGCAGCTCCACGGACAGGGGGCTATTGAACACTGAAGCTTTCTTT; cdr3_aa: CASSSTDRGLLNTEAFF
v_call: TRBV29-1; j_call: TRBJ1-2; clone_size: NA; d_call: NA; cdr3_nt: TGCAGCGTTGAGCGGCAGGGCTTTGGCTACACCTTC; cdr3_aa: CSVERQGFGYTF
v_call: TRBV6-6; j_call: TRBJ1-1; clone_size: NA; d_call: TRBD1; cdr3_nt: TGTGCCAGCAGTTACCCTTCACCTGGACAGGGTGAAGCTTTCTTT; cdr3_aa: CASSYPSPGQGEAFF
v_call: TRBV6-1; j_call: TRBJ1-2; clone_size: once; d_call: NA; cdr3_nt: TGTGCCAGCAGTGAAGTCTCCGTCAGCTATGGCTACACCTTC; cdr3_aa: CASSEVSVSYGYTF